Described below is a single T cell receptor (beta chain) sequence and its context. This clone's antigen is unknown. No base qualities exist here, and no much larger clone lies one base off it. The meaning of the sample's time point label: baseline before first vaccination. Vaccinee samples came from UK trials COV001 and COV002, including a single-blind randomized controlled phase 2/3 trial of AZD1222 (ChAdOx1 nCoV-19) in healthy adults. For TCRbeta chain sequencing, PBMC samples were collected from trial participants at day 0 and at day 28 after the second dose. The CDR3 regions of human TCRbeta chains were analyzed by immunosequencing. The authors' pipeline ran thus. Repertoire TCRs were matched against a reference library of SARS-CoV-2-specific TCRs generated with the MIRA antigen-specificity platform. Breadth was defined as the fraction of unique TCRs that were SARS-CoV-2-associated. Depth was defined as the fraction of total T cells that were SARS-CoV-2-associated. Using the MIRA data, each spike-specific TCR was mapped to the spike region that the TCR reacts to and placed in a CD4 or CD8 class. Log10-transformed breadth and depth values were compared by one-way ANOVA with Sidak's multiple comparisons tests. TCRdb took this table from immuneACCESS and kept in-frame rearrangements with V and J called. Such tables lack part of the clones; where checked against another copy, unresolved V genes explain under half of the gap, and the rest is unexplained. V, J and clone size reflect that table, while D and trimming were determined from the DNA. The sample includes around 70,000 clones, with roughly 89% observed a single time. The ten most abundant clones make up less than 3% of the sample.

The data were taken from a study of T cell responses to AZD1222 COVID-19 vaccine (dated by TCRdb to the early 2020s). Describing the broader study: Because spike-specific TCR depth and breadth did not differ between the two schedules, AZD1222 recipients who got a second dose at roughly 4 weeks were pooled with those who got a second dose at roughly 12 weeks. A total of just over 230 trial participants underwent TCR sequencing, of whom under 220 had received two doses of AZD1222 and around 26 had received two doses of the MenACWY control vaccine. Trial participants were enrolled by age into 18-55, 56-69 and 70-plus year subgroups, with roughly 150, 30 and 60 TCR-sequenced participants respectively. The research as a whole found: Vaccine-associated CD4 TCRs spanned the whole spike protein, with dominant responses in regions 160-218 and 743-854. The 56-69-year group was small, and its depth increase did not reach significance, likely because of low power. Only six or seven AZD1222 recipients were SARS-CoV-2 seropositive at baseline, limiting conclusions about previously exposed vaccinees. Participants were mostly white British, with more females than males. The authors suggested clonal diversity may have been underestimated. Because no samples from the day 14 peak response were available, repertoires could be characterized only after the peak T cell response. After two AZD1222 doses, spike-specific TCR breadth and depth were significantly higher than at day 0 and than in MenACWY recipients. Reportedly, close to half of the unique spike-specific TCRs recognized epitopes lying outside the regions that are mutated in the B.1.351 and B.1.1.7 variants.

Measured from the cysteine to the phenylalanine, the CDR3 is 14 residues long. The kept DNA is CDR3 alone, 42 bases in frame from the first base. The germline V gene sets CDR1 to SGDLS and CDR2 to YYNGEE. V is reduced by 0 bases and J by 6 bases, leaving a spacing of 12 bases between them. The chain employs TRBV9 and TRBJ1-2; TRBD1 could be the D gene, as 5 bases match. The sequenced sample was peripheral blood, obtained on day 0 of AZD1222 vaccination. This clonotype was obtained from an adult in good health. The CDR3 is CASSVVGQGNGYTF. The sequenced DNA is TGTGCCAGCAGCGTAGTTGGGCAGGGAAATGGCTACACCTTC.